The 20 T cell receptor beta chains reported below all come from one sample, sequenced in a study of blood T cell repertoires in COVID-19. The protocol was immunoSEQ multiplex PCR, while the TCRdb copy is restricted to in-frame clones and leaves out a portion. This table has approximately 61,000 clones, approximately 79% appearing once. The sample consisted of peripheral blood. All receptors derive from a woman aged 65 to 85 with acute or convalescent COVID-19.

The chain links TRBV9 to TRBJ2-2; the match to TRBD1 covers 9 bases. The CDR3 is made up of 16 amino acids. Germline V gene sequence: CDR1 SGDLS, CDR2 YYNGEE. Trimming took 3 bases from V and 0 from J; bases not matched to a gene: 3. The CDR3 DNA sequence: TGTGCCAGCAGCGCGCGACAGGGGGCGAACACCGGGGAGCTGTTTTTT. Protein product: CASSARQGANTGELFF. Using reference TRBV9 and TRBJ2-2 for the parts outside the CDR3, the full variable domain is DSGVTQTPKHLITATGQRVTLRCSPRSGDLSVYWYQQSLDQGLQFLIQYYNGEERAKGNILERFSAQQFPDLHSELNLSSLELGDSALYFCASSARQGANTGELFFGEGSRLTVL.

This chain connects TRBV5-1 to TRBJ1-1, with a possible D match to TRBD1 (5 bases). The CDR3 covers 17 residues. Germline assignment: CDR1 SGHRS and CDR2 YFSETQ. The ends were cut back, 1 base at V and 0 bases at J, with 16 bases in the middle. The CDR3: CASSLSGPGTLNTEAFF. As DNA, the CDR3 is TGCGCCAGCAGCTTGTCAGGGCCCGGCACGTTGAACACTGAAGCTTTCTTT.

The rearrangement links TRBV11-2 to TRBJ2-5; weak D call: TRBD2 (6 bases). Trimming pared 4 bases from V and 7 bases from J, leaving 22 bases between. CDR1 and CDR2 (germline): SGHAT, FQNNGV. The CDR3 contains 16 residues. CDR3 bases: TGTGCCAGCAGCTGGAGGGGACTGCTGCGTAAGGGGACCCAGTACTTC. This encodes CASSWRGLLRKGTQYF.

The rearrangement uses TRBV24-1 and TRBJ1-1; D possibly corresponds to TRBD1 (5 bases). Trimming stripped 9 bases from V and 5 bases from J, with 9 bases between. Germline CDR1 KGHDR, CDR2 SFDVKD. CDR3 length: 11 amino acids. The CDR3 bases are TGTGCCACCGGACACGGGACTGAAGCTTTCTTT. Translated: CATGHGTEAFF.

V usage is TRBV3-1 (or the pseudogene TRBV3-2) and J usage is TRBJ1-6; D is unresolved. The CDR3 is made up of 18 amino acids. V lost 1 base and J lost 0, with 13 bases in between. CDR1 is LGHDT and CDR2 is YNNKEL in the germline V gene (reference sequence). The CDR3 coding sequence is TGTGCCAGCAGCCAAGGTGGCGGCGGGAGCTCCTATAATTCACCCCTCCACTTT. Its translation is CASSQGGGGSSYNSPLHF.

This clone came up once. The chain recombines TRBV25-1 with TRBJ1-5; tentatively, D is TRBD1 (5 bases). The V end lost 10 bases, the J end lost 0 bases, and 16 bases lay between the germline ends. CDR1 and CDR2 from the germline V gene are MGHDK and SYGVNS. This CDR3 contains 15 residues. The chain's CDR3 is CATPGAVYSNQPQHF. The CDR3 DNA is TGTGCCACCCCTGGGGCAGTCTATAGCAATCAGCCCCAGCATTTT.

V gene TRBV5-6 combines with J gene TRBJ1-2; D is perhaps TRBD1 (6 bases). Germline CDR1 is SGHDT and CDR2 is YYEEEE. V lost 1 base and J 6 bases, leaving 7 bases between the germline ends. The CDR3 contains 12 residues. The CDR3 sequence is CASSLTGNGYTF. CDR3 in DNA: TGTGCCAGCAGCTTGACAGGGAATGGCTACACCTTC.

This sequence joins TRBV6-5 and TRBJ1-2; the match to TRBD1 covers 7 bases. The CDR3 is made up of 14 amino acids. The germline V gene has CDR1 MNHEY and CDR2 SVGAGI. The V gene end was trimmed by 0 bases and the J gene end by 8 bases; junction bases not matched to a gene: 6. In nucleotides, the CDR3 is TGTGCCAGCAGTTACTCGCGTCAGGGGGAAGGCTACACCTTC. Its translation: CASSYSRQGEGYTF.

The V gene is TRBV7-8, the J gene TRBJ1-3; weak D call: TRBD1 (6 bases). The germline V gene encodes CDR1 SGHVS and CDR2 FQNEAQ. V was pared by 5 bases and J by 4 bases, with 15 bases between. The CDR3 contains 15 residues. CDR3 DNA: TGTGCCAGCAGCCTACCGACAGGTCCCGGAAACACCATATATTTT. Translated, it gives CASSLPTGPGNTIYF.

V gene TRBV4-1 combines with J gene TRBJ1-2, with a tentative D call TRBD1 (6 bases). V lost 0 bases, J lost 3 bases, and 8 bases lay in between. CDR1 is MGHRA and CDR2 is YSYEKL in the germline V gene. The CDR3 runs to 14 residues. The CDR3 coding sequence is TGCGCCAGCAGCCAAGATTACAGGGACTATGGCTACACCTTC. It is translated as CASSQDYRDYGYTF.

The rearrangement uses TRBV12-3 or TRBV12-4 and TRBJ2-1; D is possibly TRBD2 (7 bases). This CDR3 has 13 residues. Trimming cost V 7 bases and J 9 bases, with 16 bases left between them. CDR3 nucleotide sequence: TGTGCCAGCACTCCTGGGGGGGGCCGTGAGCAGTTCTTC. It specifies CASTPGGGREQFF.

The sample holds a few counts of this clone. This chain links TRBV6-1 with TRBJ1-2; TRBD1 agrees at 10 bases. The CDR3 spans 17 residues. Germline V gene lookup returns CDR1 MNHNS and CDR2 SASEGT. Losses at the gene ends were 4 bases for V and 5 bases for J; bases not matched to a gene: 13. This CDR3 reads CASSGGGTGDHPYGYTF. The CDR3 nucleotides are TGTGCCAGCAGTGGAGGGGGGACAGGGGACCACCCTTATGGCTACACCTTC.

The chain couples TRBV25-1 to TRBJ2-1; 11 nucleotides line up with TRBD2. This CDR3 comprises 15 residues. Trimming took 5 bases from V and 2 from J; bases not matched to a gene: 2. Germline lookup yields CDR1 MGHDK and CDR2 SYGVNS. The CDR3 DNA reads TGTGCCAGCAGTACACTAGCGGGGGCCTACAATGAGCAGTTCTTC. Encoded protein: CASSTLAGAYNEQFF.

The chain employs TRBV27 and TRBJ2-1; 9 bases fit TRBD2. CDR1 and CDR2 (germline): MNHEY, SMNVEV (reference sequence). CDR3 length: 14 residues. The trim removed 6 bases at V and 7 bases at J, leaving 7 bases unmatched. CDR3 DNA: TGTGCCAGCAGGAGGGCGGGGGGGAGAAATGAGCAGTTCTTC. The encoded protein is CASRRAGGRNEQFF.

This chain links TRBV18 with TRBJ2-5; D may be TRBD1 (5 bases). V lost 5 bases to trimming and J lost 1 base, with 8 bases between them. The germline V gene has CDR1 KGHSH and CDR2 LQKENI. This CDR3 has 13 amino acids. The CDR3, as DNA: TGTGCCAGCTCAGCAGGGTTCCAAGAGACCCAGTACTTC. The encoded protein is CASSAGFQETQYF.

The rearrangement joins TRBV4-1 to TRBJ1-5; the D is unclear. Germline lookup yields CDR1 MGHRA and CDR2 YSYEKL. The CDR3 covers 18 residues. V lost 0 bases and J lost 2, with 17 bases in between. CDR3 DNA: TGCGCCAGCAGCCAAGACTCGACTGACGGGGTTGGCAATCAGCCCCAGCATTTT. It codes for CASSQDSTDGVGNQPQHF.

The chain has TRBV20-1 and TRBJ1-5; TRBD1 agrees at 11 bases. After removal of 3 bases from V and 8 bases from J, the junction contained 6 bases not matched to a gene. Germline CDR1 and CDR2: DFQATT and SNEGSKA (reference sequence). The CDR3 is 14 amino acids. Here the CDR3 reads CSASGDRGFEPQHF. In DNA form, the CDR3 reads TGCAGTGCTAGTGGGGACAGGGGGTTTGAGCCCCAGCATTTT.

The V call is TRBV5-1, the J call TRBJ2-3, with D possibly being TRBD2 (6 bases). CDR3 length equals 17 residues. The germline CDR1 and CDR2 sequences are SGHRS and YFSETQ. V lost 1 base to trimming and J lost 3 bases, with 18 bases between them. Here the CDR3 DNA reads TGCGCCAGCAGCTTGAGGTCAGCTGGGCTAGCGACAGATACGCAGTATTTT. The encoded protein is CASSLRSAGLATDTQYF.

The chain couples TRBV24-1 to TRBJ1-2; no clear D gene. The CDR3 runs to 16 residues. The germline V gene has CDR1 KGHDR and CDR2 SFDVKD. With 2 bases removed from V and 8 bases from J, the gap between germline ends came to 20 bases. CDR3 residues: CATSDSSEGRDGGYTF. DNA of the CDR3: TGTGCCACCAGTGATTCCTCGGAGGGCCGCGATGGGGGCTACACCTTC.

J is TRBJ2-2 and V is TRBV12-3 or TRBV12-4, with D possibly being TRBD1 (6 bases). V gave up 6 bases and J gave up 5 bases, with 10 bases separating them. CDR3 length: 13 amino acids. CDR3 sequence: CASSPGQTGELFF. The CDR3 region has the DNA TGTGCCAGCAGCCCTGGACAGACCGGGGAGCTGTTTTTT.